Reported below is one T cell receptor (beta chain). Its antigen is unknown. This entry belongs to a study of CD8+ T cells in alopecia areata. General observations from the study: In lesional scalp, particularly from alopecia totalis/universalis, clonality was higher than in normal scalp.

Isolated RNA was reverse transcribed into cDNA used as the sequencing template. Profiling relied on immunoSEQ multiplex PCR, and the TCRdb table lists in-frame clones only, not all of them. There are 120,000 to 150,000 clones in the sample; less than 75% occur only once, and about 38% lies in the top ten. Per germline, CDR1 MGHRA and CDR2 YSYEKL. V was cut by 2 bases and J by 5 bases, with 13 bases left in between. This CDR3 contains 15 residues. J is TRBJ2-1 and V is TRBV4-1, with TRBD1 as a possible D gene (6 bases). This clonotype was obtained from a human donor in good health. The specimen was CD8+ T cells sorted from blood. The CDR3 is CASSQKQGTHNEQFF. CDR3 DNA sequence: TGCGCCAGCAGCCAAAAGCAGGGGACGCACAATGAGCAGTTCTTC.